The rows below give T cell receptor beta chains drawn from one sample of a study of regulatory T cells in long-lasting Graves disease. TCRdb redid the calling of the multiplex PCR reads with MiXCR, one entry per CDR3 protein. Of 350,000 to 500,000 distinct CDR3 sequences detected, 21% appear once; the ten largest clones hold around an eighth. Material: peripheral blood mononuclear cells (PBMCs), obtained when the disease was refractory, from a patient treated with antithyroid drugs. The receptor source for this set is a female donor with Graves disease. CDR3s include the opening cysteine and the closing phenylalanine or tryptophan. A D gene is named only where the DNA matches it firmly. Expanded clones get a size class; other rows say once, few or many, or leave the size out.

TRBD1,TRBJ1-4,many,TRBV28,CASSTMTGGSEKLFF,TGTGCCAGCAGTACCATGACAGGGGGTAGTGAAAAACTGTTTTTT
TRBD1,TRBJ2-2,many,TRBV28,CASSLLGQGIGELFF,TGTGCCAGCAGTTTACTTGGACAGGGGATCGGGGAGCTGTTTTTT
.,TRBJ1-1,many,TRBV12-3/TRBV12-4,CASSFGGVATEAFF,TGTGCCAGCAGTTTTGGAGGGGTAGCCACTGAAGCTTTCTTT
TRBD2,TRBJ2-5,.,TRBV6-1,CASSSSLTSGGTWETQYF,TGTGCCAGCAGCTCAAGCCTGACTAGCGGGGGAACATGGGAGACCCAGTACTTC
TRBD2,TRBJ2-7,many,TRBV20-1,CSARASGILIHEQYF,TGCAGTGCTAGAGCTAGCGGGATTTTGATCCACGAGCAGTACTTC
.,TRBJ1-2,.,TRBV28,CASTPGGSSYGYTF,TGTGCCAGCACCCCTGGGGGCAGTAGCTACGGCTACACCTTC
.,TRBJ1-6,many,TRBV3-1,CASSQGAASRNSPLHF,TGTGCCAGCAGCCAAGGGGCAGCGAGTAGGAATTCACCCCTCCACTTT
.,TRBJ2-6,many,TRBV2,CAGRASDDRILMRGANVLTF,TGTGCCGGCCGAGCTTCGGATGACAGGATCTTGATGAGGGGGGCCAACGTCCTGACTTTC
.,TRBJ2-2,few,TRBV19,CASSITVRRWDTGELFF,TGTGCCAGTAGTATAACAGTCCGGCGCTGGGACACCGGGGAGCTGTTTTTT
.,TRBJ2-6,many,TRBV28,CASSPRQAVLSGANVLTF,TGTGCCAGCAGTCCCAGACAGGCTGTACTCTCTGGGGCCAACGTCCTGACTTTC
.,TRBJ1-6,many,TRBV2,CASSEGQLNSPLHF,TGTGCCAGCAGCGAGGGGCAGCTCAATTCACCCCTCCACTTT
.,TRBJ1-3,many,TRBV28,CASSFKTGDPSGNTIYF,TGTGCCAGCAGTTTCAAGACGGGGGATCCCTCTGGAAACACCATATATTTT
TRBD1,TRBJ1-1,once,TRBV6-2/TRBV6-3,CATSPDRGWTEAFF,TGTGCCACCTCCCCGGACAGGGGGTGGACTGAAGCTTTCTTT
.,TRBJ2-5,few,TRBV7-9,CASNSGEETQYF,TGTGCCAGCAACAGTGGGGAAGAGACCCAGTACTTC
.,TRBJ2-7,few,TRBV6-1,CATTLGSHYEQYF,TGTGCCACCACCTTGGGGAGTCACTACGAGCAGTACTTC
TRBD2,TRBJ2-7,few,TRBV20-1,CSAETSGRDDEQYF,TGCAGTGCCGAAACTAGCGGGAGGGACGACGAGCAGTACTTC
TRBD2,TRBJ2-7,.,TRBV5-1,CASSLAGGRLAGDSGEQYF,TGCGCCAGCAGCTTGGCGGGGGGCCGGCTAGCGGGAGATTCGGGGGAGCAGTACTTC
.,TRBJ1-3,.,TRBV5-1,CASIPPVGNTIYF,TGCGCCAGCATCCCCCCCGTCGGAAACACCATATATTTT
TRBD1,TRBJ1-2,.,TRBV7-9,CASSRRQGPTPSYGYTF,TGTGCCAGCAGTCGCCGACAGGGACCAACCCCCTCATATGGCTACACCTTC
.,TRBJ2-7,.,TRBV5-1,CASSFGSSGKAVEQYF,TGCGCCAGCAGCTTTGGGTCCTCCGGGAAGGCGGTCGAGCAGTACTTC
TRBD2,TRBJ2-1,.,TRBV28,CASIFSGRAGEQFF,TGTGCCAGCATTTTTAGCGGGAGGGCTGGTGAGCAGTTCTTC
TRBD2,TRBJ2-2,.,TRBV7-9,CASSFTSGGNTGELFF,TGTGCCAGCAGCTTTACCAGCGGGGGAAACACCGGGGAGCTGTTTTTT
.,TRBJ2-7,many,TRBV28,CASSHNGGSSYEQYF,TGTGCCAGCAGTCACAATGGGGGAAGCTCCTACGAGCAGTACTTC
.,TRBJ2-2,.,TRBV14,CASSPGRVTGELFF,TGTGCCAGCAGCCCGGGCAGGGTCACCGGGGAGCTGTTTTTT
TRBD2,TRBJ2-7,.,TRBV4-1,CASSPPRTSGEVHEQYF,TGCGCCAGCAGCCCGCCTCGGACTAGCGGGGAGGTTCACGAGCAGTACTTC
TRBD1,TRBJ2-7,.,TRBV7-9,CASSPPWGQGTAEQYF,TGTGCCAGCAGCCCTCCGTGGGGACAGGGGACGGCCGAGCAGTACTTC
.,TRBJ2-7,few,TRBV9,CASSVGPDRAYEQYF,TGTGCCAGCAGCGTGGGTCCCGATAGAGCCTACGAGCAGTACTTC
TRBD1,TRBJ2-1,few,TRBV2,CASRIGGPEIVDEQFF,TGTGCCAGCCGAATAGGGGGCCCAGAAATAGTCGATGAGCAGTTCTTC
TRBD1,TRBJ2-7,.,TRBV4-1,CASSQAGQTDEQYF,TGCGCCAGCAGCCAAGCGGGACAGACCGACGAGCAGTACTTC
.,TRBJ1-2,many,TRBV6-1,CASSPNGDGGYTF,TGTGCCAGCAGCCCGAACGGGGACGGCGGCTACACCTTC
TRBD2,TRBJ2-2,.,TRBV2,CASSLAGGLDGELFF,TGTGCCAGCAGCCTAGCGGGAGGGCTTGACGGGGAGCTGTTTTTT
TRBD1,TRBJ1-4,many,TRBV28,CASTKTGRGEKLFF,TGTGCCAGCACTAAGACAGGGCGGGGTGAAAAACTGTTTTTT
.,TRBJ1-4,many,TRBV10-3,CAIGSGTNEKLFF,TGTGCCATCGGATCAGGGACTAATGAAAAACTGTTTTTT
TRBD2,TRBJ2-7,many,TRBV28,CASSLASGLSYEQYF,TGTGCCAGCAGTTTAGCTAGCGGCCTCTCCTACGAGCAGTACTTC
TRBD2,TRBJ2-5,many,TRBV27,CASSLLAGVKETPYF,TGTGCCAGCAGTTTATTGGCGGGAGTTAAAGAGACCCCCTACTTC
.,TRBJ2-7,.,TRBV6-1,CASSPLGTGSYEQYF,TGTGCCAGCAGTCCCCTGGGGACGGGATCCTACGAGCAGTACTTC
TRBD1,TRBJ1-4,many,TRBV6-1,CASSEAMLDQGANEKLFF,TGTGCCAGCAGTGAAGCGATGTTAGATCAGGGGGCGAATGAAAAACTGTTTTTT
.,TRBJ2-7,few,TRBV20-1,CSAHRGLGGYEQYF,TGCAGTGCGCACCGGGGGCTTGGCGGCTACGAGCAGTACTTC
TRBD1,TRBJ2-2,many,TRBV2,CASRNRGRVTGELFF,TGTGCCAGCAGGAACAGGGGGCGCGTGACCGGGGAGCTGTTTTTT
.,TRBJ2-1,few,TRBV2,CARRVAGNEQFF,TGTGCCAGGAGAGTTGCAGGCAATGAGCAGTTCTTC
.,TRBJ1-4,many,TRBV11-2,CASTQEGGGEKLFF,TGTGCCAGCACCCAGGAGGGCGGTGGTGAAAAACTGTTTTTT
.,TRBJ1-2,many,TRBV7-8,CASTQNNYGYTF,TGTGCCAGCACCCAGAATAACTATGGCTACACCTTC